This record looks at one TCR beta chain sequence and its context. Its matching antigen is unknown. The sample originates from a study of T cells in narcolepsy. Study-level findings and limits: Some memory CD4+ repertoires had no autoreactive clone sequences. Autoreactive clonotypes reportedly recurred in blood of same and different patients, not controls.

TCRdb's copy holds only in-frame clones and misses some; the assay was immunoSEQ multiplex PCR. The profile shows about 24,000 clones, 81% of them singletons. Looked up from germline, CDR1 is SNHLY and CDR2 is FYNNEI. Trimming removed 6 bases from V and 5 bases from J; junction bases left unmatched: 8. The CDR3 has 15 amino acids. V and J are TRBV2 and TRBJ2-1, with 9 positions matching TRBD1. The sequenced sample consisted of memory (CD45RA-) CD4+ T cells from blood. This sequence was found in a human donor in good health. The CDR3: CASRKTGGINNEQFF. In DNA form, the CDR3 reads TGTGCCAGCAGAAAGACAGGGGGAATTAACAATGAGCAGTTCTTC.